Sequencing of this T cell receptor beta chain was carried out in a study of blood T cell repertoires in COVID-19. Study in general: Sites in the United States, Italy and Spain provided acute and convalescent COVID-19 samples.

Profiled with immunoSEQ multiplex PCR; TCRdb holds only in-frame clones, not every one. This table has roughly 150,000 clones, more than 85% appearing once. The CDR3 totals 13 residues. Deletions cut 3 bases from V and 0 bases from J, with 6 bases between. The germline CDR1 and CDR2 sequences are SGHRS and YFSETQ. This TCR was recovered from a woman older than 75 with COVID-19, enrolled during active disease. Input material: peripheral blood. The V call is TRBV5-1, the J call TRBJ2-5; D not resolved. CDR3 in DNA: TGCGCCAGCAGCTCCACAAACCAAGAGACCCAGTACTTC. It yields the protein CASSSTNQETQYF.